One sample yielded the 10 T cell receptor beta chains listed below, sequenced in a study of blood T cell repertoires in COVID-19. Method: immunoSEQ multiplex PCR; TCRdb's copy keeps in-frame clones and lacks some. This table holds over 95,000 clones, 79% found once. Sequenced: peripheral blood. These receptors originate from a woman aged 80 or over with active or convalescent COVID-19.

A single count supports this clone. The J gene is TRBJ1-1, the V gene TRBV5-8; possible D gene TRBD1, 5 bases. Germline CDR1 reads SGHTS; CDR2 reads YDEGEE. V was trimmed by 2 bases and J by 4 bases, leaving 15 bases between them. The CDR3 extends over 15 amino acids. Written as DNA, the CDR3 is TGTGCCAGCAGCTTACCGGGACCCGGGGGCACTGAAGCTTTCTTT. Translation gives CASSLPGPGGTEAFF.

The gene calls are TRBV2 and TRBJ1-6; D perhaps matches TRBD1 (5 bases). Looked up from germline, CDR1 is SNHLY and CDR2 is FYNNEI. CDR3 length: 14 amino acids. V was trimmed by 8 bases and J by 8 bases, leaving 16 bases between them. The CDR3 DNA reads TGTGCCAGCCAAGGGACTGGAGCCGATTCACCCCTCCACTTT. Amino acids: CASQGTGADSPLHF.

V gene TRBV25-1 combines with J gene TRBJ2-5, with TRBD2 matching 7 bases. V lost 4 bases, J lost 4 bases, and 9 bases stayed unmatched. CDR3 length equals 15 residues. The germline V gene encodes CDR1 MGHDK and CDR2 SYGVNS. The CDR3 is CASSGAGPGGETQYF. The CDR3 bases are TGTGCCAGCAGTGGCGCGGGACCGGGAGGAGAGACCCAGTACTTC.

The chain joins TRBV7-9 to TRBJ2-3; D not certain. V lost 3 bases and J 1 base, leaving 5 bases between the germline ends. The CDR3 consists of 13 residues. Germline loops: CDR1 SEHNR, CDR2 FQNEAQ (reference sequence). The CDR3 spells CASSLIGTDTQYF. The CDR3, as DNA: TGTGCCAGCAGCTTGATAGGCACAGATACGCAGTATTTT. The variable domain in full, completed from reference TRBV7-9 and TRBJ2-3, reads DTGVSQNPRHKITKRGQNVTFRCDPISEHNRLYWYRQTLGQGPEFLTYFQNEAQLEKSRLLSDRFSAERPKGSFSTLEIQRTEQGDSAMYLCASSLIGTDTQYFGPGTRLTVL.

This clone was observed a single time. The V gene is TRBV25-1, the J gene TRBJ2-6; the match to TRBD1 covers 8 bases. Germline trimming cut 5 bases from V and 3 bases from J; bases unmatched to any gene: 6. Per the germline V gene, CDR1 is MGHDK and CDR2 is SYGVNS. The CDR3 is 16 residues long. CDR3 sequence reads: CASSPRTGNGANVLTF. The CDR3 nucleotides are TGTGCCAGCAGTCCCCGGACAGGGAATGGGGCCAACGTCCTGACTTTC.

This clone occurred many times. The CDR3 bases are TGTGCCAGCTCACCCGGGGACACAGGGTATGGCTACACCTTC. It codes for CASSPGDTGYGYTF. J is TRBJ1-2 and V is TRBV18, with D possibly TRBD1 on 6 matching bases. The V and J ends lost 3 bases and 5 bases respectively, with 13 bases between them. CDR3 length: 14 residues. Per the germline V gene, CDR1 is KGHSH and CDR2 is LQKENI.

Notes on this clone: This sample also contains other DNA sequences that code for the same CDR3. This chain connects TRBV5-4 to TRBJ2-5; 14 bases align to TRBD2. Germline CDR1 and CDR2: SGHNT and YYREEE (reference sequence). V lost 4 bases to trimming and J lost 8 bases; unmatched junction nucleotides: 19. CDR3 length: 19 amino acids. CDR3 nucleotide sequence: TGTGCCAGCAGCAAACCGGGACTAGCGGGAGAAGGTTTTGGAGAAACCCAGTACTTC. Translating gives CASSKPGLAGEGFGETQYF.

The V call is TRBV7-6, the J call TRBJ2-1; 7 bases line up with TRBD1. The CDR3 runs 15 residues. Germline CDR1 is SGHVS and CDR2 is FNYEAQ. V gave up 1 base and J gave up 3 bases; unmatched junction bases: 3. The CDR3 DNA sequence: TGTGCCAGCAGCTTAGGACAGGGTATCTACAATGAGCAGTTCTTC. It codes for CASSLGQGIYNEQFF.

The V call is TRBV15, the J call TRBJ1-3; unclear D gene. The V end was cut by 0 bases, the J end by 1 base, with 13 bases between. Germline V gene data show CDR1 as LNHNV and CDR2 as YYDKDF (reference sequence). This CDR3 has 17 amino acids. The CDR3 DNA is TGTGCCACCAGCAGAGAGAGCCGTTGGTTATCTGGAAACACCATATATTTT. This encodes CATSRESRWLSGNTIYF.

The chain is built from TRBV19 and TRBJ2-7; TRBD1 aligns across 7 bases. Germline CDR1 is LNHDA and CDR2 is SQIVND (reference sequence). Trimming cost V 5 bases and J 0 bases; bases outside gene matches: 10. The CDR3 has 16 amino acids. The CDR3 spells CASSGIRQGSSYEQYF. CDR3 nucleotides: TGTGCCAGTAGTGGGATACGACAGGGTAGCTCCTACGAGCAGTACTTC.